The 28 T cell receptor beta chains below were found in one sample sequenced in a study of identical twins (dated by TCRdb to 2016 to 2018). The library was generated by 5' RACE. These reads were obtained on an Illumina HiSeq 2000. The public reads were reanalyzed by TCRdb: fastp trimming at Q25, MiXCR alignment, in-frame beta chains only. Each CDR3 protein gets just one entry, which takes the most common genes and DNA from the rows behind it. The sample yields some 900,000 distinct CDR3 sequences; around an eighth were counted once. 1.5% to 2% of the sample comes from the top ten. The sample was also linked to a second study, of yellow fever vaccine responses in identical twins.

Sequencing was done on a sample of PBMCs. These receptors all stem from a woman between 18 and 29 years old in good health.

In its sample, this clonotype was seen many times. The chain employs TRBV13 and TRBJ2-7; D remains unclear. Germline lookup yields CDR1 PRHDT and CDR2 FYEKMQ (reference sequence). The CDR3 sequence is 13 residues long. V lost 5 bases and J lost 1, with 9 bases in between. Here the CDR3 DNA reads TGTGCCAGCAGCCTTCAGAGGTCCTACGAGCAGTACTTC. Encoded protein: CASSLQRSYEQYF.

The table lists this clonotype with a few counts. CDR3 sequence (DNA): TGTGCCAGCAGCCCCCGGACAGTAAGCCATAATTCACCCCTCCACTTT. Protein: CASSPRTVSHNSPLHF. V and J are TRBV6-1 and TRBJ1-6; perhaps TRBD1 as D (6 bases). V lost 6 bases to trimming and J lost 5 bases, with 17 bases between them. Germline V gene data show CDR1 as MNHNS and CDR2 as SASEGT. This CDR3 contains 16 residues.

This clonotype was seen a handful of times. The chain is built from TRBV2 and TRBJ2-2; no clear D. CDR3 size: 13 residues. The germline V gene encodes CDR1 SNHLY and CDR2 FYNNEI. V shed 5 bases and J shed 4 bases, with 8 bases lying between them. As DNA, the CDR3 is TGTGCCAGCAGTCTGCAACGCACCGGGGAGCTGTTTTTT. Protein product: CASSLQRTGELFF.

This clonotype came up many times. The chain recombines TRBV4-2 with TRBJ1-5; D uncertain. The V end was cut by 2 bases, the J end by 0 bases, with 14 bases between. Germline assignment: CDR1 LGHNA and CDR2 YNFKEQ. The CDR3 totals 17 residues. CDR3 amino acids: CASSQISGDHSNQPQHF. The DNA for the CDR3 is TGTGCCAGCAGCCAAATCTCAGGAGATCATAGCAATCAGCCCCAGCATTTT.

This clonotype was found once. The rearrangement joins TRBV7-6 to TRBJ1-5; D is uncertain. Germline-derived CDR1 and CDR2 are SGHVS and FNYEAQ. The CDR3 spans 15 residues. V lost 5 bases and J lost 2, with 13 bases in between. CDR3 sequence (DNA): TGTGCCAGCAGCCCGACCCCTCGGGGCAATCAGCCCCAGCATTTT. It yields the protein CASSPTPRGNQPQHF.

The chain carries TRBV20-1 and TRBJ2-6, with D uncertain. The CDR3 is 14 residues long. The germline CDR1 and CDR2 sequences are DFQATT and SNEGSKA (reference sequence). The V end lost 4 bases, the J end lost 0 bases, and 7 bases lay between the germline ends. CDR3 loop: CSATPGSGANVLTF. CDR3 DNA: TGCAGTGCTACCCCGGGCTCTGGGGCCAACGTCCTGACTTTC.

The chain joins TRBV24-1 to TRBJ2-3; D gene uncertain. V was shortened by 3 bases and J by 4 bases, with 10 bases between the two germline ends. The CDR3 extends over 14 amino acids. Germline V gene lookup returns CDR1 KGHDR and CDR2 SFDVKD. For the CDR3, the DNA is TGTGCCACCAGTGATCCCGGGTCCTCAGATACGCAGTATTTT. Translation gives CATSDPGSSDTQYF.

This clonotype was observed a handful of times. This sequence joins TRBV5-8 and TRBJ2-7; 12 positions match TRBD1. The V gene's germline CDR1 is SGHTS and CDR2 YDEGEE. This CDR3 is built from 14 residues. With V trimmed by 4 bases and J by 6 bases, 5 bases remained unmatched. CDR3 DNA: TGTGCCAGCAGCGACCGGGACAGGGGGCGCGAGCAGTACTTC. This translates into CASSDRDRGREQYF.

V is TRBV4-1 and J is TRBJ2-7, with 8 nucleotides matching TRBD1. Germline assignment: CDR1 MGHRA and CDR2 YSYEKL. J gave up 4 bases and V 3 bases, and 8 bases lay outside the gene matches. The CDR3 runs 15 residues. The CDR3 protein is CASSHGRQGTYEQYF. The CDR3 nucleotides are TGCGCCAGCAGCCATGGAAGACAGGGGACTTACGAGCAGTACTTC.

This clonotype has a handful of counts. The V and J genes are TRBV6-1 and TRBJ2-1; 8 bases align to TRBD2. The length of the CDR3 is 19 residues. The germline gives CDR1 MNHNS, CDR2 SASEGT. V lost 5 bases and J lost 1; bases outside the gene matches: 16. The DNA for the CDR3 is TGTGCCAGCAGTCTCACCCAGCGGGAGAGGGTTCGGTCCTACAATGAGCAGTTCTTC. It yields the protein CASSLTQRERVRSYNEQFF.

The sample holds many counts of this clonotype. This chain links TRBV7-9 with TRBJ2-2, with TRBD1 identical over 8 bases. Germline-derived CDR1 and CDR2 are SEHNR and FQNEAQ (reference sequence). The CDR3 is made up of 13 amino acids. J gave up 7 bases and V 5 bases, and 3 bases lay outside the gene matches. CDR3 loop: CASSPDRVGELFF. DNA for the CDR3: TGTGCCAGCAGCCCGGACAGGGTCGGGGAGCTGTTTTTT. The full variable domain, with the rest looked up from reference TRBV7-9 and TRBJ2-2, is DTGVSQNPRHKITKRGQNVTFRCDPISEHNRLYWYRQTLGQGPEFLTYFQNEAQLEKSRLLSDRFSAERPKGSFSTLEIQRTEQGDSAMYLCASSPDRVGELFFGEGSRLTVL.

This clonotype was picked up many times. The rearrangement links TRBV20-1 to TRBJ2-5; 11 bases align to TRBD1. This CDR3 contains 18 residues. J gave up 3 bases and V 5 bases, and 17 bases lay outside the gene matches. Germline CDR1 is DFQATT and CDR2 is SNEGSKA (reference sequence). CDR3 residues: CSAPFLDRGPTREETQYF. The CDR3 DNA reads as TGCAGTGCTCCGTTCTTGGACAGGGGGCCTACTCGTGAAGAGACCCAGTACTTC.

This clonotype has at least ten counts. The CDR3 loop reads CASSYSSRGGDAFF. CDR3 DNA sequence: TGTGCCAGCAGTTACTCCTCTCGGGGGGGAGACGCTTTCTTT. V usage is TRBV6-5 and J usage is TRBJ1-1, with TRBD1 as a possible D gene (5 bases). V shed 0 bases and J shed 11 bases, with 16 bases lying between them. The germline gives CDR1 MNHEY, CDR2 SVGAGI. The CDR3 sequence is 14 residues long.

This chain joins TRBV6-1 and TRBJ1-5, with 9 bases that match TRBD1. Germline V gene sequence: CDR1 MNHNS, CDR2 SASEGT. V dropped 10 bases and J dropped 7; count of bases not matched to a gene: 11. This CDR3 region has 14 residues. The DNA of the CDR3 is TGTGCCACCGCCCGACAGGGGGAAGTCCAGCCCCAGCATTTT. Protein: CATARQGEVQPQHF.

This clonotype showed up just a few times. The chain uses TRBV5-1 and TRBJ2-2; D is uncertain. The CDR3 is 13 residues long. Germline CDR1 is SGHRS and CDR2 is YFSETQ. The V and J ends lost 7 bases and 0 bases respectively, with 7 bases between them. CDR3 in amino acids: CASGKANTGELFF. CDR3 in DNA: TGCGCCAGCGGTAAAGCGAACACCGGGGAGCTGTTTTTT.

This clonotype was observed a handful of times. V is TRBV5-5 and J is TRBJ2-1, with 9 bases aligning to TRBD2. Germline values: CDR1 SGHKS, CDR2 YYEKEE (reference sequence). Trimming at V came to 2 bases and at J to 2 bases, leaving 14 bases not matched to a gene. The CDR3 sequence is 19 residues long. CDR3 bases: TGTGCCAGCAGCTTTGGGCTAAGGGTAGCGGGAGACCCCTACAATGAGCAGTTCTTC. It codes for CASSFGLRVAGDPYNEQFF. The entire variable domain, with the rest obtained from reference TRBV5-5 and TRBJ2-1, is as follows: DAGVTQSPTHLIKTRGQQVTLRCSPISGHKSVSWYQQVLGQGPQFIFQYYEKEERGRGNFPDRFSARQFPNYSSELNVNALLLGDSALYLCASSFGLRVAGDPYNEQFFGPGTRLTVL.

There are a few counts of this clonotype. The rearrangement links TRBV6-5 to TRBJ2-5; TRBD2 is a possible D gene (5 bases). CDR3 size: 14 residues. Trimming removed 4 bases from V and 1 base from J, with 10 bases in between. Per the germline V gene, CDR1 is MNHEY and CDR2 is SVGAGI. The CDR3 is CASSSLRVQETQYF. The CDR3 DNA reads as TGTGCCAGCAGTTCCTTGAGGGTCCAAGAGACCCAGTACTTC.

This CDR3 reads CATLPQGPRNTEAFF. In DNA form, the CDR3 reads TGTGCCACCCTTCCCCAGGGACCGAGGAACACTGAAGCTTTCTTT. The genes are TRBV6-1 and TRBJ1-1; maybe TRBD1 (5 bases). Per the germline V gene, CDR1 is MNHNS and CDR2 is SASEGT. V gave up 10 bases and J gave up 1 base, with 19 bases separating them. The CDR3 length is 15 residues.

This clonotype was seen at least ten times. V and J are TRBV12-3 or TRBV12-4 and TRBJ2-5; possibly TRBD1 for D (5 bases). Trimming cost V 6 bases and J 5 bases, with 13 bases left between them. The CDR3 has 13 amino acids. The CDR3 here is CASSTWGMETQYF. The CDR3 DNA follows: TGTGCCAGCAGCACCTGGGGCATGGAGACCCAGTACTTC.

The J gene is TRBJ2-2, the V gene TRBV20-1; TRBD2 is a possible D gene (5 bases). The V and J ends lost 7 bases and 0 bases respectively, with 15 bases between them. The CDR3 runs 15 residues. From germline, CDR1 is DFQATT and CDR2 SNEGSKA (reference sequence). For the CDR3, the DNA is TGCAGTGGCCGAGGGAGTCCGGCGAACACCGGGGAGCTGTTTTTT. Its protein is CSGRGSPANTGELFF.

CDR3 amino acids: CASTGRDLFYEQYF. The CDR3 DNA sequence: TGTGCCAGCACTGGCAGGGACCTTTTCTACGAGCAGTACTTC. The chain joins TRBV6-1 to TRBJ2-7; D possibly uses TRBD1 or TRBD2 (5 bases each). The CDR3 covers 14 residues. V lost 7 bases and J lost 3, with 16 bases in between. CDR1 MNHNS and CDR2 SASEGT come from the germline V gene.

This chain links TRBV21-1 with TRBJ2-5; the listed D gene, TRBD1, was not tested against the DNA. TRBV21-1 constitutes a pseudogene. The CDR3 has 20 residues. The CDR3 coding sequence is TGTGCCAGCAGCAAAGAAGGGAACAGGTTACTCCCCCGAACTCCGGAGACCCAGTACTTC. As protein: CASSKEGNRLLPRTPETQYF.

V is TRBV20-1 and J is TRBJ1-2; perhaps TRBD1 as D (6 bases). Germline CDR1 is DFQATT and CDR2 is SNEGSKA (reference sequence). Trimming pared 6 bases from V and 6 bases from J, leaving 14 bases between. The CDR3 is made up of 12 amino acids. The CDR3 loop is CSAMGAKDGYTF. The CDR3 DNA reads as TGCAGTGCAATGGGGGCAAAGGATGGCTACACCTTC.

This clonotype showed up many times. The chain is built from TRBV5-1 and TRBJ2-2; D tentatively reads TRBD1 or TRBD2 (6 bases each). CDR1 and CDR2 from the germline V gene are SGHRS and YFSETQ. V lost 0 bases to trimming and J lost 7 bases, with 13 bases between them. CDR3 length: 15 residues. CDR3 coding DNA: TGCGCCAGCAGCTTGGAGCCGGGGGCTGGCGGGGAGCTGTTTTTT. Protein product: CASSLEPGAGGELFF.

This clonotype was observed a handful of times. The J gene is TRBJ2-1, the V gene TRBV6-1, with D possibly TRBD2 on 5 matching bases. CDR3 length: 15 residues. The germline CDR1 and CDR2 sequences are MNHNS and SASEGT. Trimming left V 1 base short and J 0 bases short, with 7 bases between. This chain's CDR3 is CASSEGRVSYNEQFF. The DNA for the CDR3 is TGTGCCAGCAGTGAAGGGCGGGTCTCCTACAATGAGCAGTTCTTC.

This clonotype came up a few times. The chain links TRBV6-1 to TRBJ1-1; 9 bases match TRBD1. The CDR3 contains 14 residues. The germline gives CDR1 MNHNS, CDR2 SASEGT. V lost 7 bases and J lost 1; bases outside the gene matches: 4. In nucleotides, the CDR3 is TGTGCCAGCATCCCGGGACAGGGGAACACTGAAGCTTTCTTT. Its translation is CASIPGQGNTEAFF.

This chain links TRBV7-9 with TRBJ2-4; D is perhaps TRBD1 or TRBD2 (5 bases each). CDR1 SEHNR and CDR2 FQNEAQ come from the germline V gene (reference sequence). The CDR3 loop spans 17 amino acids. V lost 1 base and J lost 2, with 15 bases in between. Here the CDR3 reads CASSLVYGGTTKNIQYF. The CDR3, as DNA: TGTGCCAGCAGCTTAGTTTATGGGGGTACAACCAAAAACATTCAGTACTTC.

The chain carries TRBV7-9 and TRBJ1-2, with D unresolved. The V gene's germline CDR1 is SEHNR and CDR2 FQNEAQ (reference sequence). The CDR3 totals 17 residues. V lost 5 bases and J 2 bases, leaving 21 bases between the germline ends. CDR3 amino acids: CASSPESFDLPNYGYTF. In nucleotides, the CDR3 is TGTGCCAGCAGCCCGGAGAGTTTCGACCTGCCCAACTATGGCTACACCTTC.